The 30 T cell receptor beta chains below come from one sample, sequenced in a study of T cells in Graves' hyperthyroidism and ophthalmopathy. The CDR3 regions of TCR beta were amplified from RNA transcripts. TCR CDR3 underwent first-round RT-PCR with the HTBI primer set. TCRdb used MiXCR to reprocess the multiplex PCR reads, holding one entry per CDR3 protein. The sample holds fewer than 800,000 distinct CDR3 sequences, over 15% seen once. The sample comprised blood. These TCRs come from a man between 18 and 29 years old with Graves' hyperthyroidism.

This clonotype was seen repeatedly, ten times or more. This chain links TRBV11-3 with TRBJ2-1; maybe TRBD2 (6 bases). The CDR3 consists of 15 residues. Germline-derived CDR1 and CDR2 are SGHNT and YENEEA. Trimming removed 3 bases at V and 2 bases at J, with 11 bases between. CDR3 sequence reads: CASSFLATPYNEQFF. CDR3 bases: TGTGCCAGCAGCTTCCTAGCGACCCCCTACAATGAGCAGTTCTTC.

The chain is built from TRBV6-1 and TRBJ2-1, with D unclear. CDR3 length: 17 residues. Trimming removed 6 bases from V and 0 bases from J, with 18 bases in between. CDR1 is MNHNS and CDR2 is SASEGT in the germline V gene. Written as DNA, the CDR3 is TGTGCCAGCAGCTCGGCTACGGGCGGCGGCTCCTACAATGAGCAGTTCTTC. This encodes CASSSATGGGSYNEQFF.

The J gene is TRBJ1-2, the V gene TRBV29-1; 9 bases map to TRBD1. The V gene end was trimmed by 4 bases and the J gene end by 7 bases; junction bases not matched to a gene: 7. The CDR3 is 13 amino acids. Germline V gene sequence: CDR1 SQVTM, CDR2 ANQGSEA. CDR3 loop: CSVAHRGLGGYTF. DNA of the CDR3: TGCAGCGTTGCTCACAGGGGGCTCGGTGGCTACACCTTC.

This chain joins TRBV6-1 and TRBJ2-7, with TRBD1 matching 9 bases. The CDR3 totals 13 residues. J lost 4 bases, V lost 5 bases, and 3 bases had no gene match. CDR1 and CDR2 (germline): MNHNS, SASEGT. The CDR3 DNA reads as TGTGCCAGCAGTCGGACAGGGGATTACGAGCAGTACTTC. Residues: CASSRTGDYEQYF.

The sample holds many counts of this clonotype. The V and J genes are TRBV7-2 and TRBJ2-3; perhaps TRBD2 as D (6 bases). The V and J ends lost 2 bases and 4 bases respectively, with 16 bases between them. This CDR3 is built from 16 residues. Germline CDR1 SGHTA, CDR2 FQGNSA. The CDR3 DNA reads TGTGCCAGCAGCTTAAGTGGGTCCACGGGGGCAGATACGCAGTATTTT. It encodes CASSLSGSTGADTQYF.

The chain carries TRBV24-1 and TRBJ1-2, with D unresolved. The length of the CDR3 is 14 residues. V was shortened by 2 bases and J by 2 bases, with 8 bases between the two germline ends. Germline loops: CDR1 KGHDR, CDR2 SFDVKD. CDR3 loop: CATSDSWQNYGYTF. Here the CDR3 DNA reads TGTGCCACCAGTGATTCTTGGCAAAACTATGGCTACACCTTC.

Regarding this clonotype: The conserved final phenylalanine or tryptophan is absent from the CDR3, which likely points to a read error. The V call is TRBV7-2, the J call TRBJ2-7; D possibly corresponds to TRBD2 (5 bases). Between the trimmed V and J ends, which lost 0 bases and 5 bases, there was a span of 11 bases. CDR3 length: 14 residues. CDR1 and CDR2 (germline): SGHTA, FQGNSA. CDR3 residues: CASSLARAPDEQYL. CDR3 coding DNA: TGTGCCAGCAGCTTAGCGAGGGCCCCGGACGAGCAGTACCTC.

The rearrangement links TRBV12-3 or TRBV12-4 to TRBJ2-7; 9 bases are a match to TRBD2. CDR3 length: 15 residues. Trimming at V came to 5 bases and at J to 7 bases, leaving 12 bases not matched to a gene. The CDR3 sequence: CASSPSSGVGSEQYF. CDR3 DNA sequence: TGTGCCAGCAGTCCGTCTAGCGGGGTTGGTTCGGAGCAGTACTTC.

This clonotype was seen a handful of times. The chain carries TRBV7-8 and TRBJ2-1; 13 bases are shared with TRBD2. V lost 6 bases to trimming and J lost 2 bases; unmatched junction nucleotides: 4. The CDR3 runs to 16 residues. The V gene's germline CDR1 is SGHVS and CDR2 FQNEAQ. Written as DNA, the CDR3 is TGTGCCAGCAGGTTACTAGCGGGAGGGCCCTACAATGAGCAGTTCTTC. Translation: CASRLLAGGPYNEQFF.

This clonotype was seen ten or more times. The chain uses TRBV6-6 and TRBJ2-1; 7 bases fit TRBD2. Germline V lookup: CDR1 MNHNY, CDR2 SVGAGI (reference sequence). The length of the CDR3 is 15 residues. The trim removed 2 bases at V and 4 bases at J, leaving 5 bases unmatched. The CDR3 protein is CASSYGGSTYNEQFF. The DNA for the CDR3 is TGTGCCAGCAGTTACGGCGGGAGTACGTACAATGAGCAGTTCTTC.

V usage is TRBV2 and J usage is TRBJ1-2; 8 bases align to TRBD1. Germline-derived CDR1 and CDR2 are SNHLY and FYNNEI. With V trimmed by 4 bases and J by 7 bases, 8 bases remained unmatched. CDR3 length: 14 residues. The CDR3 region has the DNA TGTGCCAGCAGTGGAAGGCAGGGGGCGCGTGGCTACACCTTC. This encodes CASSGRQGARGYTF.

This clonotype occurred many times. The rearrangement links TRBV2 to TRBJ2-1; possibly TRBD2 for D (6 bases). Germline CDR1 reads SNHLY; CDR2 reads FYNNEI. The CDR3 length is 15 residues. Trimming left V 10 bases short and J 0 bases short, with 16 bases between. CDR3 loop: CATQGFGSSYNEQFF. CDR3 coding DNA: TGTGCCACCCAGGGCTTCGGGAGCTCCTACAATGAGCAGTTCTTC.

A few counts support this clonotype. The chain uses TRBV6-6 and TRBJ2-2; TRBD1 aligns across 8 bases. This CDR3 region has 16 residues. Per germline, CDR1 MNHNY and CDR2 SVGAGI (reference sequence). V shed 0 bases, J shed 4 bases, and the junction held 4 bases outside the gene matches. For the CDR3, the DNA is TGTGCCAGCAGTTACTCCGGGACAGGCTTCACCGGGGAGCTGTTTTTT. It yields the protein CASSYSGTGFTGELFF.

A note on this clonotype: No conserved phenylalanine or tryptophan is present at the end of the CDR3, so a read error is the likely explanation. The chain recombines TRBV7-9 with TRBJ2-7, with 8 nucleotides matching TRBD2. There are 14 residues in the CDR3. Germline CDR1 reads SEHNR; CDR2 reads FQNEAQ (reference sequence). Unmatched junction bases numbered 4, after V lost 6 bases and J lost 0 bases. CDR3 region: CASSSGTSSYEQYL. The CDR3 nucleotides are TGTGCCAGCAGTTCCGGGACTAGCTCCTACGAGCAGTACCTC.

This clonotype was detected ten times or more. CDR3 in amino acids: CASSPGLAGENIQYF. DNA of the CDR3: TGTGCCAGCAGCCCTGGGCTAGCGGGGGAAAACATTCAGTACTTC. V and J are TRBV12-3 or TRBV12-4 and TRBJ2-4; the match to TRBD2 covers 10 bases. The CDR3 totals 15 residues. The trim removed 6 bases at V and 5 bases at J, leaving 7 bases unmatched.

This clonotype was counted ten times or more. CDR3 sequence (DNA): TGTGCCAGCTCACCCCAGGAAGAGACCCAGTACTTC. Translated, it gives CASSPQEETQYF. The V call is TRBV18, the J call TRBJ2-5; no clear D. Trimming shortened V by 3 bases and J by 3 bases, and 5 bases separated the two germline ends. Germline CDR1 reads KGHSH; CDR2 reads LQKENI. CDR3 size: 12 residues.

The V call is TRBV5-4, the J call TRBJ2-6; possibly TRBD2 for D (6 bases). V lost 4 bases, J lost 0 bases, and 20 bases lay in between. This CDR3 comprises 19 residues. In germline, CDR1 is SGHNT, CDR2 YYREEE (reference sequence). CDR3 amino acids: CASSIGAGLSFSGANVLTF. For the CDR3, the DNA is TGTGCCAGCAGCATCGGGGCGGGGTTGTCCTTCTCTGGGGCCAACGTCCTGACTTTC.

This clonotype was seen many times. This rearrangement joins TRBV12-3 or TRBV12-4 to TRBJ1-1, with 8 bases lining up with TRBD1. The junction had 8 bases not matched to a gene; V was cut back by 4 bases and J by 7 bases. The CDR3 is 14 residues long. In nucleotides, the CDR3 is TGTGCCAGCAGTTCTTGGACAGGGTGGATTGAAGCTTTCTTT. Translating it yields CASSSWTGWIEAFF.

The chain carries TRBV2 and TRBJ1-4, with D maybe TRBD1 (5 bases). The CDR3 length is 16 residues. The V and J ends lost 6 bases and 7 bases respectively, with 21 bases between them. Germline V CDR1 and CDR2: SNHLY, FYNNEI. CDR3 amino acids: CASRNRDFGVGEKLFF. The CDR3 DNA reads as TGTGCCAGCAGGAACCGGGACTTCGGGGTGGGTGAAAAACTGTTTTTT.

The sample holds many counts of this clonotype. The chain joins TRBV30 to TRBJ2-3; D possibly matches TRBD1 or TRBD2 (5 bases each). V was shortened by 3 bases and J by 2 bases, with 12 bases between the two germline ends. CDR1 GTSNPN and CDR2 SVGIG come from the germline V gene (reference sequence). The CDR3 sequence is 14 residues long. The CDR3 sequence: CAWSEGRITDTQYF. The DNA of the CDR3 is TGTGCCTGGAGCGAGGGACGGATCACAGATACGCAGTATTTT.

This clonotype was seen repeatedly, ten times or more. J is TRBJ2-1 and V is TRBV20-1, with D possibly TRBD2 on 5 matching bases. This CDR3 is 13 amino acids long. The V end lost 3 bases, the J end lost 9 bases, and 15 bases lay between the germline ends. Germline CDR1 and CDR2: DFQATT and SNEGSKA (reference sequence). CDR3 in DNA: TGCAGTGCTAGGGACGGGATTGGCTTTGAGCAGTTCTTC. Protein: CSARDGIGFEQFF.

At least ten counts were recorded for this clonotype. In DNA form, the CDR3 reads TGTGCCAGCAGCCTACGAGCGGGAGCCCCCTACAATGAGCAGTTCTTC. This sequence encodes CASSLRAGAPYNEQFF. J is TRBJ2-1 and V is TRBV3-1, with 8 bases identical to TRBD2. Germline values: CDR1 LGHDT, CDR2 YNNKEL (reference sequence). The CDR3 contains 16 residues. J gave up 2 bases and V 4 bases, and 7 bases lay outside the gene matches.

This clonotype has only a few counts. CDR3 loop: CASSLLAGQPGAYEQYF. In nucleotides, the CDR3 is TGTGCCAGCAGCTTATTAGCGGGACAGCCCGGGGCCTACGAGCAGTACTTC. The chain links TRBV7-8 to TRBJ2-7; D possibly corresponds to TRBD2 (8 bases). The CDR3 loop spans 17 amino acids. Germline V CDR1 and CDR2: SGHVS, FQNEAQ. Trimming took off 2 bases at V and 2 bases at J, with 19 bases between the two ends.

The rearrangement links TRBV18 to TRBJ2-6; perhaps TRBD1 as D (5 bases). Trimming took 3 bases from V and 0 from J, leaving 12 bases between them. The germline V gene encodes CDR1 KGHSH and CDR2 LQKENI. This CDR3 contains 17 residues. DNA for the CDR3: TGTGCCAGCTCACCGATGGACACGAGCTCTGGGGCCAACGTCCTGACTTTC. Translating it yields CASSPMDTSSGANVLTF. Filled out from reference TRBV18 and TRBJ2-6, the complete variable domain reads NAGVMQNPRHLVRRRGQEARLRCSPMKGHSHVYWYRQLPEEGLKFMVYLQKENIIDESGMPKERFSAEFPKEGPSILRIQQVVRGDSAAYFCASSPMDTSSGANVLTFGAGSRLTVL.

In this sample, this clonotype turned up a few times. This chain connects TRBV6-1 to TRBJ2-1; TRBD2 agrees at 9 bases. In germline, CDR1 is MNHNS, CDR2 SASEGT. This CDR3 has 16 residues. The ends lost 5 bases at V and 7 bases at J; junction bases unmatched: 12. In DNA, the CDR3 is TGTGCCAGCAGTCAATTTAGCGGGAGTCTGGGGAATGAGCAGTTCTTC. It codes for CASSQFSGSLGNEQFF.

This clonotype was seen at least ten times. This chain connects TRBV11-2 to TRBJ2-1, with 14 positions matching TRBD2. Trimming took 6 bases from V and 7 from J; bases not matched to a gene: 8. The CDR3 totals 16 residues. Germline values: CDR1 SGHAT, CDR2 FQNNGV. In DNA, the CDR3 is TGTGCCAGCAGGGCTCCGGGACTAGCGGGAGTGAATGAGCAGTTCTTC. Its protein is CASRAPGLAGVNEQFF.

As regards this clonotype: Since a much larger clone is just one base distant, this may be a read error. The CDR3 region is CASRGGLYGNTIYF. The CDR3 coding sequence is TGTGCCAGCAGGGGAGGACTTTATGGAAACACCATATATTTT. This chain joins TRBV6-2 or TRBV6-3 and TRBJ1-3; D remains ambiguous. The germline V gene encodes CDR1 MNHEY and CDR2 SVGEGT. CDR3 length equals 14 residues. Trimming removed 6 bases from V and 3 bases from J, with 12 bases in between.

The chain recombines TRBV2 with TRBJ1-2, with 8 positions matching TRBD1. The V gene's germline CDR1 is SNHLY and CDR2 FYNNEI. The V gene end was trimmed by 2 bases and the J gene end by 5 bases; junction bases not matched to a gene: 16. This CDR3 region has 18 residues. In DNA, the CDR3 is TGTGCCAGCAGTGAACTGTGGTTTGAGGACAGGGAAGAGTATGGCTACACCTTC. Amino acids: CASSELWFEDREEYGYTF. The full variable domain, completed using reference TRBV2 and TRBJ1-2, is EPEVTQTPSHQVTQMGQEVILRCVPISNHLYFYWYRQILGQKVEFLVSFYNNEISEKSEIFDDQFSVERPDGSNFTLKIRSTKLEDSAMYFCASSELWFEDREEYGYTFGSGTRLTVV.

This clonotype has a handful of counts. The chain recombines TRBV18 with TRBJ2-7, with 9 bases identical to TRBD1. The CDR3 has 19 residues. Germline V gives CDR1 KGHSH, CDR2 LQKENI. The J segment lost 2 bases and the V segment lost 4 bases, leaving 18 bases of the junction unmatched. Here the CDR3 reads CASSQDRGQGSLSPYEQYF. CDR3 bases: TGTGCCAGCTCACAAGACCGAGGACAGGGGAGCCTTTCCCCCTACGAGCAGTACTTC.

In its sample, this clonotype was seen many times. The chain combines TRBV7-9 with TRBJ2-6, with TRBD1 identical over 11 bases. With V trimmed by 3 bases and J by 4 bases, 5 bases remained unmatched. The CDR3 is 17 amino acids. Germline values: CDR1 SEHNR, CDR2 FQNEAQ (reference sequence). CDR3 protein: CASSFGQGASGANVLTF. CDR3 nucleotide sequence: TGTGCCAGCAGCTTTGGACAGGGGGCATCGGGGGCCAACGTCCTGACTTTC.